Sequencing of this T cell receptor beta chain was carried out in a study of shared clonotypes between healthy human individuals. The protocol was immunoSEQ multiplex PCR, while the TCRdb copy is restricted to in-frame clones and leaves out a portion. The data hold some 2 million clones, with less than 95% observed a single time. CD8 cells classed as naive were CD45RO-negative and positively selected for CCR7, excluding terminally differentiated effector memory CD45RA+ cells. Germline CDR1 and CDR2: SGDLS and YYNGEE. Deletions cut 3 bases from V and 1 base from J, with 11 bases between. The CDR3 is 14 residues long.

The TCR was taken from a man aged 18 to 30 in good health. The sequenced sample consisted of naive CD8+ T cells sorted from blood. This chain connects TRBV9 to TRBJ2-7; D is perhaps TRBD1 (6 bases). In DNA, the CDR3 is TGTGCCAGCAGCGCCTTAGACAGGTCCTACGAGCAGTACTTC. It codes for CASSALDRSYEQYF.